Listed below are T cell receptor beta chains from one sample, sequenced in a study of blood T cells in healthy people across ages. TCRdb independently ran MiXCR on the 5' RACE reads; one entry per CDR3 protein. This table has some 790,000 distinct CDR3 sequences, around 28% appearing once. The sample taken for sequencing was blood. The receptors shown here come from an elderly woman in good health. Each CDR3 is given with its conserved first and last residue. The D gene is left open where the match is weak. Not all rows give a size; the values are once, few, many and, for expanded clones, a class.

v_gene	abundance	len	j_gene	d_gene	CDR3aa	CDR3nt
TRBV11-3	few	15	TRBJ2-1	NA	CASSSPRGKNNEQFF	TGTGCCAGCAGCTCCCCGCGGGGAAAGAACAATGAGCAGTTCTTC
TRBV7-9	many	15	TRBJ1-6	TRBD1	CASSVRTGDNSPLHF	TGTGCCAGCAGCGTGCGGACAGGGGATAATTCACCCCTCCACTTT
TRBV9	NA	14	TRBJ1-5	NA	CASSAHWGNQPQHF	TGTGCCAGCAGCGCCCACTGGGGTAATCAGCCCCAGCATTTT
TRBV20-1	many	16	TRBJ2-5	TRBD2	CSARDTSGGIKETQYF	TGCAGTGCTAGAGATACTAGCGGGGGTATCAAAGAGACCCAGTACTTC
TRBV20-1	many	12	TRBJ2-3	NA	CSARGLTDTQYF	TGCAGTGCTAGGGGCCTCACAGATACGCAGTATTTT
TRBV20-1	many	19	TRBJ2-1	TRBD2	CSALKERLAGAGSYNEQFF	TGCAGTGCGTTAAAAGAGAGGCTAGCGGGGGCCGGCTCCTACAATGAGCAGTTCTTC
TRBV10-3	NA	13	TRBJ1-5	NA	CAISEATKEPQHF	TGTGCCATCAGTGAGGCAACCAAGGAGCCCCAGCATTTT
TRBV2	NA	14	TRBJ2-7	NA	CVSKRRDTNYEQYF	TGTGTCAGCAAACGCCGGGACACAAATTACGAGCAGTACTTC
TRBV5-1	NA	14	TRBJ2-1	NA	CASSLAGDDNEQFF	TGCGCCAGCAGCTTGGCGGGGGACGACAATGAGCAGTTCTTC
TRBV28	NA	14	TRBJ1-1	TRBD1	CASSLRAGQGEAFF	TGTGCCAGCAGTTTAAGGGCCGGACAGGGGGAAGCTTTCTTT
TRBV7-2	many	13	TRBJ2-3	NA	CASSLLGVDTQYF	TGTGCCAGCAGCTTGCTAGGGGTAGATACGCAGTATTTT
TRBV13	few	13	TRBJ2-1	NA	CASSQDNYNEQFF	TGTGCCAGCAGCCAGGACAACTACAATGAGCAGTTCTTC
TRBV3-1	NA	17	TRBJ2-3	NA	CASSQDQGTSIADTQYF	TGTGCCAGCAGCCAAGATCAGGGAACTAGCATAGCAGATACGCAGTATTTT